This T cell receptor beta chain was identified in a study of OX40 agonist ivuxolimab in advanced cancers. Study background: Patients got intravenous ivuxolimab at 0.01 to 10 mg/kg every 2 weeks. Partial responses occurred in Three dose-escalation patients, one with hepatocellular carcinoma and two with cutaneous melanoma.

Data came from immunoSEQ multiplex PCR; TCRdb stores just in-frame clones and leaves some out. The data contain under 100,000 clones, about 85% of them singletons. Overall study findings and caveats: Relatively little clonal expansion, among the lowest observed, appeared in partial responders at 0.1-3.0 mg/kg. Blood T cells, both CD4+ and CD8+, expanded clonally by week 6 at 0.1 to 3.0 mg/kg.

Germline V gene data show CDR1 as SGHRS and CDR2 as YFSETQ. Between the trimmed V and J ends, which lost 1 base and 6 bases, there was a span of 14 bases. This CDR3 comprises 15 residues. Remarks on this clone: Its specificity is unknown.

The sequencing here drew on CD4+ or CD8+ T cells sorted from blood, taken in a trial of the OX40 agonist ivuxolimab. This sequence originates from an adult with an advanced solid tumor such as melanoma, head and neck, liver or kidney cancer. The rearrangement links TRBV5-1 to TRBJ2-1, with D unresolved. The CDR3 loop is CASSLSVLGGNEQFF. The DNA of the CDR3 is TGCGCCAGCAGCTTGTCCGTGTTAGGCGGCAATGAGCAGTTCTTC.